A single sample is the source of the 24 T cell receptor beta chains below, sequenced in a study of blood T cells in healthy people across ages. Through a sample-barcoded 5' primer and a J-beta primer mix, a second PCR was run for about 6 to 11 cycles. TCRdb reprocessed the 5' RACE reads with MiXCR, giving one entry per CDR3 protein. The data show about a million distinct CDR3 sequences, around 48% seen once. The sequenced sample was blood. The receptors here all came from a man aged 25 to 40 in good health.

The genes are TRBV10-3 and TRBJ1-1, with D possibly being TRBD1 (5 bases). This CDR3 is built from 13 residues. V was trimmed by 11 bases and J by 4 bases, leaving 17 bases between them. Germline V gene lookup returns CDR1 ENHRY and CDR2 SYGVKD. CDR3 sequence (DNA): TGTGCCGTCGGAAGGGGTGCCCCCACTGAAGCTTTCTTT. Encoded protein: CAVGRGAPTEAFF.

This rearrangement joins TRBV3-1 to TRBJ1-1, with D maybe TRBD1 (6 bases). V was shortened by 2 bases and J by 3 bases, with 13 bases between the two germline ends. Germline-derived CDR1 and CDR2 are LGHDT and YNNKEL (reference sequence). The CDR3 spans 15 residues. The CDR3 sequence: CASSQPQGMDTEAFF. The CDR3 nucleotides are TGTGCCAGCAGCCAACCACAGGGTATGGACACTGAAGCTTTCTTT.

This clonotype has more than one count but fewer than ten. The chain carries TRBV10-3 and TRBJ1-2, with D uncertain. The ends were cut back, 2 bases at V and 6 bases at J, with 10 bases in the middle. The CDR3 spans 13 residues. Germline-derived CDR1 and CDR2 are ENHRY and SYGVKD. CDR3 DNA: TGTGCCATCAGTGAGCGGCAGGAACATGGCTACACCTTC. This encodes CAISERQEHGYTF.

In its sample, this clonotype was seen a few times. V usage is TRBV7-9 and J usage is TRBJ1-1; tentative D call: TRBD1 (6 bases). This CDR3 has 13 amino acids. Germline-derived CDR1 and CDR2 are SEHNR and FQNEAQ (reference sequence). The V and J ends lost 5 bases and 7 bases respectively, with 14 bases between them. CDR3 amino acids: CASSRPGADEAFF. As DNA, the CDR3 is TGTGCCAGCAGCCGGCCGGGGGCGGATGAAGCTTTCTTT.

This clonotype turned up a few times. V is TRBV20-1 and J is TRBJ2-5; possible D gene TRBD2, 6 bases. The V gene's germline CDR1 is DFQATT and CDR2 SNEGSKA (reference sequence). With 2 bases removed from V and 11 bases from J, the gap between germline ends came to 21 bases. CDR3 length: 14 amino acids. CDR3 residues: CSARPDGETGEQYF. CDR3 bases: TGCAGTGCTAGACCCGACGGGGAAACGGGGGAGCAGTACTTC.

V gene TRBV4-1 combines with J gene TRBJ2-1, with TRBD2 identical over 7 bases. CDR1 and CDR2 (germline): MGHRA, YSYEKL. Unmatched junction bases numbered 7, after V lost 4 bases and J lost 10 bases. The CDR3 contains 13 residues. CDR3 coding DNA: TGCGCCAGCAGCCCCCGGGACTACCCCGAGCAGTTCTTC. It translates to CASSPRDYPEQFF.

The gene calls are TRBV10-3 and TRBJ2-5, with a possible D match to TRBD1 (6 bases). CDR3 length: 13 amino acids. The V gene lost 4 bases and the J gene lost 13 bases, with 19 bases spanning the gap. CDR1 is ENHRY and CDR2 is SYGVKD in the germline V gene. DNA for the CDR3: TGTGCCATCAGTGGGGACACAACCTACGAGCTGTACTTC. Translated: CAISGDTTYELYF.

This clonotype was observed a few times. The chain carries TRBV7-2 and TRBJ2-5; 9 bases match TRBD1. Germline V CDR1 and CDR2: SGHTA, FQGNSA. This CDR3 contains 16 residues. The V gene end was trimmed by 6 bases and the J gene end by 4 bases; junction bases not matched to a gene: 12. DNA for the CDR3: TGTGCCAGCAGTATGTCCGGGACAGGGTCCCGAGAGACCCAGTACTTC. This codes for CASSMSGTGSRETQYF.

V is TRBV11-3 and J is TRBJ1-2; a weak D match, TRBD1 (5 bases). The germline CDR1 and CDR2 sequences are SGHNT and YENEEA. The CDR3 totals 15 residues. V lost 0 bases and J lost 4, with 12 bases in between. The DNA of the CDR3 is TGTGCCAGCAGCTTAGAGACAGACCCTTCCTATGGCTACACCTTC. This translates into CASSLETDPSYGYTF. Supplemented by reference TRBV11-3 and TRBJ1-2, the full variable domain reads EAGVVQSPRYKIIEKKQPVAFWCNPISGHNTLYWYLQNLGQGPELLIRYENEEAVDDSQLPKDRFSAERLKGVDSTLKIQPAELGDSAVYLCASSLETDPSYGYTFGSGTRLTVV.

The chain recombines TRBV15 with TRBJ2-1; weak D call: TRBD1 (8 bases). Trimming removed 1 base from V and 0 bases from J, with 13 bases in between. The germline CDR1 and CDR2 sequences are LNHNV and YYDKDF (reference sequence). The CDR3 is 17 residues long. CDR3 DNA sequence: TGTGCCACCAGCAGAGTACAGGGGGGGAGCTCCTACAATGAGCAGTTCTTC. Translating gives CATSRVQGGSSYNEQFF.

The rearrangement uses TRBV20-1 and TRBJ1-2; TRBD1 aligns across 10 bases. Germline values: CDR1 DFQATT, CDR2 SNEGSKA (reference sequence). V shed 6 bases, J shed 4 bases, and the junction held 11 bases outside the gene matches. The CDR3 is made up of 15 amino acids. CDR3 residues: CSAGTGASGGYGYTF. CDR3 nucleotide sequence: TGCAGTGCGGGGACAGGGGCGTCCGGGGGCTATGGCTACACCTTC.

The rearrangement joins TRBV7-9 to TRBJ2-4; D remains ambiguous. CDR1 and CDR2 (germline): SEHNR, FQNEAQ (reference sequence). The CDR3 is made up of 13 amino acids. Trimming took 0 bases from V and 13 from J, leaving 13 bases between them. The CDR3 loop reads CASSLAVSGEQYF. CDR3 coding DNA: TGTGCCAGCAGCTTAGCGGTCTCGGGTGAGCAGTACTTC.

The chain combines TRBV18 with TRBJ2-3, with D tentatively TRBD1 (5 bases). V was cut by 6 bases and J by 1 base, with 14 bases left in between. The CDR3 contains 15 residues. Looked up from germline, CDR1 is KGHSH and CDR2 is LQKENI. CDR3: CASSLDTGRTDTQYF. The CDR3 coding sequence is TGTGCCAGCTCCCTGGATACAGGACGCACAGATACGCAGTATTTT.

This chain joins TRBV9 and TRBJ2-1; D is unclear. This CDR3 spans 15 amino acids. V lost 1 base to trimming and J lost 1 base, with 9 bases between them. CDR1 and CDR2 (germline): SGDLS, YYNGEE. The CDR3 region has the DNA TGTGCCAGCAGCGTAAGGGTGGGGTCCTACAATGAGCAGTTCTTC. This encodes CASSVRVGSYNEQFF.

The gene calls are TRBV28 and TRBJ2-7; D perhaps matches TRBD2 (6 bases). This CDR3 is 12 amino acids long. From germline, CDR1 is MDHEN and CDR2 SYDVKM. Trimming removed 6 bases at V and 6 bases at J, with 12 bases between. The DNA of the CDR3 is TGTGCCAGCAGCTACCCCGGGGGCGAGCAGTACTTC. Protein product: CASSYPGGEQYF.

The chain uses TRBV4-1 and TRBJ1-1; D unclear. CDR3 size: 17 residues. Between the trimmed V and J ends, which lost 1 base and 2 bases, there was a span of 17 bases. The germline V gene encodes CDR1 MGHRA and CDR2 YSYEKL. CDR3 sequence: CASSQAPNGESNTEAFF. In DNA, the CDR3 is TGCGCCAGCAGCCAAGCCCCCAACGGGGAATCAAACACTGAAGCTTTCTTT.

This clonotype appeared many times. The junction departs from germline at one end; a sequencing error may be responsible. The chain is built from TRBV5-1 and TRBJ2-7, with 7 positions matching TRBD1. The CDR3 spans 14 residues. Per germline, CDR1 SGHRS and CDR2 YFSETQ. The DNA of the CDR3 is TGTGCCAGCAGTTTAGGACAGGCGAACTACGAGCAGTACTTC. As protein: CASSLGQANYEQYF.

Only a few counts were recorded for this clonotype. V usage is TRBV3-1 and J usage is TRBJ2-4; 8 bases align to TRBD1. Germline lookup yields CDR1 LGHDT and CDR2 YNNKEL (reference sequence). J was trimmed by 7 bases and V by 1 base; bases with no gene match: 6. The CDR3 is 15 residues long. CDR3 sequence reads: CASSQARQGSNIQYF. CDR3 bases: TGTGCCAGCAGCCAAGCCCGACAGGGGAGTAACATTCAGTACTTC.

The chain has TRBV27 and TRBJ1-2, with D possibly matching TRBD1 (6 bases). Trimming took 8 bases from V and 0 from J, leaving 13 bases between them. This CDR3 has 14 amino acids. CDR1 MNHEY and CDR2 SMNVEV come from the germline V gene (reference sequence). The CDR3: CASRGQRSNYGYTF. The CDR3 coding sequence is TGTGCCAGCCGGGGACAACGATCTAACTATGGCTACACCTTC.

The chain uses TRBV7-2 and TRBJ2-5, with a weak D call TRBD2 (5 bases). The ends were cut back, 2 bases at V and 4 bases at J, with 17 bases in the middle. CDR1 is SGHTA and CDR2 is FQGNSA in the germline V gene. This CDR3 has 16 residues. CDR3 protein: CASSLRDRYLPETQYF. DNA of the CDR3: TGTGCCAGCAGCTTACGGGATCGGTACCTCCCAGAGACCCAGTACTTC.

The DNA for the CDR3 is TGTGCCAGCAGCGTAGGTAGCGGGGGGGCCTACAATGAGCAGTTCTTC. It codes for CASSVGSGGAYNEQFF. The chain uses TRBV9 and TRBJ2-1; 11 bases align to TRBD2. CDR1 SGDLS and CDR2 YYNGEE come from the germline V gene. Trimming cost V 0 bases and J 2 bases; bases outside gene matches: 1. The CDR3 totals 16 residues.

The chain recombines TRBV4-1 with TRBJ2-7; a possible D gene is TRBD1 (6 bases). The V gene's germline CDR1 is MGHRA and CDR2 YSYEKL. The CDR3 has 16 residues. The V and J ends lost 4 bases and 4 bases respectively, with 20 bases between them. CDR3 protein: CASSPMGTRRSYEQYF. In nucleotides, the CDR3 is TGCGCCAGCAGCCCCATGGGGACAAGGAGGTCGTACGAGCAGTACTTC.

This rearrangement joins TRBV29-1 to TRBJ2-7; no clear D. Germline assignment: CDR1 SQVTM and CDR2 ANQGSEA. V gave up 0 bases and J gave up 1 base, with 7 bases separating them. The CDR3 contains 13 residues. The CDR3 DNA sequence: TGCAGCGTTGAAGAAGCCCTTTCCTACGAGCAGTACTTC. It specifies CSVEEALSYEQYF.

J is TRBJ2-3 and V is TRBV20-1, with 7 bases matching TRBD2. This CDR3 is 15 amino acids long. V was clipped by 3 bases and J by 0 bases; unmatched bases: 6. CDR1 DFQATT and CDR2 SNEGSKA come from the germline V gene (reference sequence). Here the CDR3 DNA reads TGCAGTGCTAGGGGGTCTAGCGGAAGCACAGATACGCAGTATTTT. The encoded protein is CSARGSSGSTDTQYF.